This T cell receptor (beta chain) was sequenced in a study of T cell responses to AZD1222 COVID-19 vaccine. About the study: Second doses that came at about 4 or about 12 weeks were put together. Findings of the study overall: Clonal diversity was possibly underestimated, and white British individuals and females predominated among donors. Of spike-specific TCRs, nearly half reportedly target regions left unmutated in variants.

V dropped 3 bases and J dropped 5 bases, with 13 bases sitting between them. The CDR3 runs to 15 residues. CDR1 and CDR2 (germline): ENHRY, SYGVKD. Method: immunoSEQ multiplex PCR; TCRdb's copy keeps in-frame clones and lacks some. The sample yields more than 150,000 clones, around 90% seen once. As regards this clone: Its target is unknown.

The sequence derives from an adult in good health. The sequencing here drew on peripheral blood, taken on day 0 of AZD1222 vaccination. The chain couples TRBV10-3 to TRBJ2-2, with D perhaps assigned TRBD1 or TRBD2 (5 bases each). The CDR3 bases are TGTGCCATCAGTGAAGTCGGGACCCCAACCGGGGAGCTGTTTTTT. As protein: CAISEVGTPTGELFF.